Each of the 8 T cell receptor beta chains below was sequenced from the same sample in a study of regulatory T cells in long-lasting Graves disease. The time point here: newly diagnosed GD, antithyroid drugs for less than 3 months. RNA from PBMCs was the source of the TCR library. Construction of the TCR beta libraries employed iRepertoire HTBI primers in conjunction with Arm-PCR of CDR3 regions. TCRdb used MiXCR to reprocess the multiplex PCR reads, holding one entry per CDR3 protein. Here the sample spans roughly 260,000 distinct CDR3 sequences, around a sixth being singletons. The data were also submitted as part of a second study, on T cells in Graves' hyperthyroidism and ophthalmopathy.

Specimen: peripheral blood mononuclear cells (PBMCs), collected at new diagnosis, from a patient treated with antithyroid drugs. The receptor source for this set is a woman aged 25-40 years with Graves disease.

The chain couples TRBV3-1 to TRBJ2-7, with D perhaps matching TRBD1 (5 bases). From germline, CDR1 is LGHDT and CDR2 YNNKEL (reference sequence). The CDR3 runs 14 residues. V lost 2 bases, J lost 5 bases, and 13 bases lay in between. CDR3 nucleotides: TGTGCCAGCAGCCAATTAGGGGTTCGCCACGAGCAGTACTTC. Protein product: CASSQLGVRHEQYF.

This clonotype has a count of ten or more. This chain uses TRBV7-3 with TRBJ2-1, with 11 bases identical to TRBD2. V shed 5 bases, J shed 6 bases, and the junction held 6 bases outside the gene matches. This CDR3 has 15 amino acids. Germline assignment: CDR1 SGHTA and CDR2 FQGTGA. CDR3 DNA sequence: TGTGCCAGCAGCCCGGTAGCGGGGGGGATCAATGAGCAGTTCTTC. Translating it yields CASSPVAGGINEQFF.

This clonotype has at least ten counts. The V gene is TRBV11-2, the J gene TRBJ2-2, with 8 bases matching TRBD1. The CDR3 contains 16 residues. The J segment lost 6 bases and the V segment lost 7 bases, leaving 13 bases of the junction unmatched. Germline-derived CDR1 and CDR2 are SGHAT and FQNNGV. CDR3 sequence: CASNHLRGRWSGELFF. The CDR3 bases are TGTGCCAGCAACCACCTCAGGGGGCGTTGGTCCGGGGAGCTGTTTTTT.

V is TRBV20-1 and J is TRBJ1-2, with D tentatively TRBD1 (6 bases). Germline lookup yields CDR1 DFQATT and CDR2 SNEGSKA (reference sequence). The V end was cut by 3 bases, the J end by 8 bases, with 13 bases between. This CDR3 contains 12 residues. CDR3 DNA: TGCAGTGCTAGGGACTGGGGGGCCGGCTACACCTTC. Translating it yields CSARDWGAGYTF.

The chain employs TRBV6-1 and TRBJ1-2, with no clear D. This CDR3 spans 11 amino acids. V was pared by 10 bases and J by 8 bases, with 14 bases between. Germline V gene data show CDR1 as MNHNS and CDR2 as SASEGT. CDR3 loop: CATAVRRGYTF. The CDR3 coding sequence is TGTGCCACCGCCGTTCGGCGGGGCTACACCTTC.

This clonotype was observed at least ten times. The V call is TRBV6-1, the J call TRBJ1-2; 9 nucleotides line up with TRBD1. V was clipped by 5 bases and J by 5 bases; unmatched bases: 18. There are 18 residues in the CDR3. CDR1 is MNHNS and CDR2 is SASEGT in the germline V gene. The CDR3 protein is CASSNRRDRVLYDYGYTF. DNA of the CDR3: TGTGCCAGCAGTAACAGGAGGGACAGGGTACTTTACGATTATGGCTACACCTTC.

The table lists this clonotype with many counts. The rearrangement joins TRBV10-2 to TRBJ2-7, with 8 bases identical to TRBD1. V dropped 6 bases and J dropped 2; count of bases not matched to a gene: 3. This CDR3 has 13 residues. The germline V gene encodes CDR1 WSHSY and CDR2 SAAADI. In DNA, the CDR3 is TGCGCCAGCAGCGTGGGACAGGCCTACGAGCAGTACTTC. Translated, it gives CASSVGQAYEQYF.

V and J are TRBV5-6 and TRBJ1-6, with D uncertain. The CDR3 sequence is 14 residues long. Trimming removed 3 bases at V and 7 bases at J, with 11 bases between. The germline CDR1 and CDR2 sequences are SGHDT and YYEEEE. DNA of the CDR3: TGTGCCAGCAGCTCGGAACGGAAAAATTCACCCCTCCACTTT. It is translated as CASSSERKNSPLHF.